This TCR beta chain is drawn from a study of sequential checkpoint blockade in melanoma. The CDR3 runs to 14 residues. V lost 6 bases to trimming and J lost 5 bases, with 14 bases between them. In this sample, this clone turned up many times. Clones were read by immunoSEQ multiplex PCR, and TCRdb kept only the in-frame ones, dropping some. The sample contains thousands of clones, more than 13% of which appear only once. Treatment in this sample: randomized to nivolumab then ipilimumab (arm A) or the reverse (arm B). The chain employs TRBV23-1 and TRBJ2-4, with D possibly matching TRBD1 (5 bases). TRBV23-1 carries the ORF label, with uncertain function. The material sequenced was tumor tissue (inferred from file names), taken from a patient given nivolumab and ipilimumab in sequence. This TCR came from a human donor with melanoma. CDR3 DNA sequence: TGCGCCAGCAGCCCAGGGTTAGGCCAAAACATTCAGTACTTC. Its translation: CASSPGLGQNIQYF.